These 15 T cell receptor beta chains were sequenced from one sample in a study of OX40 agonist ivuxolimab in advanced cancers. Assay used: immunoSEQ multiplex PCR; TCRdb lists only in-frame clones, some missing. Among more than 75,000 clones, 84% were seen once, and the ten largest hold roughly 1.1%. This sample comprised CD4+ or CD8+ T cells sorted from blood, obtained in a trial of the OX40 agonist ivuxolimab. These receptors all stem from an adult with an advanced solid tumor such as melanoma, head and neck, liver or kidney cancer.

This clone was detected once. V gene TRBV7-2 combines with J gene TRBJ1-1, with a weak D call TRBD1 (5 bases). The CDR3 sequence is 14 residues long. Germline V gene sequence: CDR1 SGHTA, CDR2 FQGNSA. The V gene lost 6 bases and the J gene lost 0 bases, with 11 bases spanning the gap. The CDR3 reads CASRVDIMNTEAFF. CDR3 nucleotides: TGTGCCAGCAGAGTGGACATCATGAACACTGAAGCTTTCTTT.

The chain joins TRBV5-1 to TRBJ2-3; perhaps TRBD1 as D (5 bases). In germline, CDR1 is SGHRS, CDR2 YFSETQ. This CDR3 region has 13 residues. The V end was cut by 6 bases, the J end by 2 bases, with 10 bases between. The CDR3 loop reads CASKGQTTDTQYF. CDR3 nucleotides: TGCGCCAGCAAGGGGCAAACCACAGATACGCAGTATTTT.

The CDR3 loop is CASSLAPRHSTDTQYF. DNA for the CDR3: TGTGCCAGCAGCTTAGCTCCCAGGCATAGCACAGATACGCAGTATTTT. This chain uses TRBV7-2 with TRBJ2-3, with D unresolved. The CDR3 runs 16 residues. Trimming pared 0 bases from V and 0 bases from J, leaving 10 bases between. CDR1 is SGHTA and CDR2 is FQGNSA in the germline V gene.

The rearrangement links TRBV28 to TRBJ1-2; unclear D gene. The germline V gene has CDR1 MDHEN and CDR2 SYDVKM. Trimming removed 3 bases at V and 8 bases at J, with 13 bases between. This CDR3 has 13 residues. CDR3 DNA sequence: TGTGCCAGCAGTTTCAATGGGAATATCGGCTACACCTTC. Residues: CASSFNGNIGYTF.

The chain combines TRBV5-1 with TRBJ1-2; the D gene is possibly TRBD1 (5 bases). From germline, CDR1 is SGHRS and CDR2 YFSETQ. The CDR3 loop spans 15 amino acids. The V end lost 3 bases, the J end lost 8 bases, and 20 bases lay between the germline ends. The CDR3 reads CASSSSGTHIEGYTF. Here the CDR3 DNA reads TGCGCCAGCAGCTCCTCCGGGACCCACATCGAGGGCTACACCTTC.

This chain uses TRBV4-1 with TRBJ1-1; D might be TRBD1 (6 bases). The CDR3 consists of 19 residues. Trimming cost V 2 bases and J 3 bases, with 25 bases left between them. Germline V gene lookup returns CDR1 MGHRA and CDR2 YSYEKL. CDR3 nucleotide sequence: TGCGCCAGCAGCCAAAGCCGAGACAGGTACGACCTGATGGACACTGAAGCTTTCTTT. Translated: CASSQSRDRYDLMDTEAFF.

This clone was observed a few times. This chain uses TRBV11-3 with TRBJ2-1; 9 bases align to TRBD2. CDR1 is SGHNT, CDR2 YENEEA, per germline. Trimming removed 4 bases from V and 4 bases from J; junction bases left unmatched: 5. The CDR3 runs 15 residues. The CDR3 DNA reads as TGTGCCAGCAGCTCCGCGACTAGCGGATACAATGAGCAGTTCTTC. Its protein is CASSSATSGYNEQFF.

The rearrangement joins TRBV9 to TRBJ2-2; tentative D call: TRBD2 (7 bases). V gave up 2 bases and J gave up 2 bases, with 16 bases separating them. Germline V gives CDR1 SGDLS, CDR2 YYNGEE. This CDR3 has 17 residues. In DNA, the CDR3 is TGTGCCAGCAGCGTCCGCGGGGGCGCACTTAACACCGGGGAGCTGTTTTTT. Amino acids: CASSVRGGALNTGELFF.

The chain recombines TRBV13 with TRBJ1-1, with D unclear. Germline V gene lookup returns CDR1 PRHDT and CDR2 FYEKMQ (reference sequence). This CDR3 comprises 13 residues. V was shortened by 0 bases and J by 4 bases, with 6 bases between the two germline ends. DNA of the CDR3: TGTGCCAGCAGCTTAGGACCCAGCACTGAAGCTTTCTTT. Translation: CASSLGPSTEAFF.

This chain uses TRBV5-5 with TRBJ1-1; D gene ambiguous. Germline values: CDR1 SGHKS, CDR2 YYEKEE (reference sequence). V lost 0 bases to trimming and J lost 0 bases, with 9 bases between them. CDR3 length: 15 amino acids. In nucleotides, the CDR3 is TGTGCCAGCAGCTTGGATCCGGGCCTGAACACTGAAGCTTTCTTT. This codes for CASSLDPGLNTEAFF.

This chain uses TRBV4-2 with TRBJ2-3, with 10 bases identical to TRBD2. Trimming at V came to 0 bases and at J to 4 bases, leaving 4 bases not matched to a gene. Germline V CDR1 and CDR2: LGHNA, YNFKEQ. This CDR3 is built from 16 residues. The CDR3 nucleotides are TGTGCCAGCAGCCAAGAGACAGCGGGGGGGCCAGATACGCAGTATTTT. Residues: CASSQETAGGPDTQYF.

The J gene is TRBJ2-3, the V gene TRBV2; TRBD1 is a possible D gene (6 bases). V shed 6 bases and J shed 0 bases, with 10 bases lying between them. The V gene's germline CDR1 is SNHLY and CDR2 FYNNEI. The length of the CDR3 is 14 residues. CDR3: CASSGQPSTDTQYF. The CDR3 DNA sequence: TGTGCCAGCAGCGGACAGCCCAGCACAGATACGCAGTATTTT. The complete variable domain, with remaining parts taken from reference TRBV2 and TRBJ2-3, reads EPEVTQTPSHQVTQMGQEVILRCVPISNHLYFYWYRQILGQKVEFLVSFYNNEISEKSEIFDDQFSVERPDGSNFTLKIRSTKLEDSAMYFCASSGQPSTDTQYFGPGTRLTVL.

The chain combines TRBV11-3 with TRBJ2-3; no clear D. Between the trimmed V and J ends, which lost 0 bases and 5 bases, there was a span of 3 bases. The germline V gene has CDR1 SGHNT and CDR2 YENEEA. There are 12 residues in the CDR3. The CDR3 region is CASSLDRDTQYF. CDR3 DNA sequence: TGTGCCAGCAGCTTAGATAGAGATACGCAGTATTTT.

This clone was observed a few times. The gene calls are TRBV18 and TRBJ1-6; the D gene is possibly TRBD1 (5 bases). The germline V gene has CDR1 KGHSH and CDR2 LQKENI. Trimming left V 6 bases short and J 8 bases short, with 11 bases between. The CDR3 runs 13 residues. The CDR3 nucleotides read TGTGCCAGCTCGTCGTCGGGGGATTCACCCCTCCACTTT. This codes for CASSSSGDSPLHF.

The chain joins TRBV25-1 to TRBJ2-1; no clear D gene. With 8 bases removed from V and 9 bases from J, the gap between germline ends came to 11 bases. The germline CDR1 and CDR2 sequences are MGHDK and SYGVNS. The length of the CDR3 is 11 residues. The CDR3 is CASCGRFEQFF. The CDR3 nucleotides are TGTGCCAGCTGCGGCCGGTTTGAGCAGTTCTTC.